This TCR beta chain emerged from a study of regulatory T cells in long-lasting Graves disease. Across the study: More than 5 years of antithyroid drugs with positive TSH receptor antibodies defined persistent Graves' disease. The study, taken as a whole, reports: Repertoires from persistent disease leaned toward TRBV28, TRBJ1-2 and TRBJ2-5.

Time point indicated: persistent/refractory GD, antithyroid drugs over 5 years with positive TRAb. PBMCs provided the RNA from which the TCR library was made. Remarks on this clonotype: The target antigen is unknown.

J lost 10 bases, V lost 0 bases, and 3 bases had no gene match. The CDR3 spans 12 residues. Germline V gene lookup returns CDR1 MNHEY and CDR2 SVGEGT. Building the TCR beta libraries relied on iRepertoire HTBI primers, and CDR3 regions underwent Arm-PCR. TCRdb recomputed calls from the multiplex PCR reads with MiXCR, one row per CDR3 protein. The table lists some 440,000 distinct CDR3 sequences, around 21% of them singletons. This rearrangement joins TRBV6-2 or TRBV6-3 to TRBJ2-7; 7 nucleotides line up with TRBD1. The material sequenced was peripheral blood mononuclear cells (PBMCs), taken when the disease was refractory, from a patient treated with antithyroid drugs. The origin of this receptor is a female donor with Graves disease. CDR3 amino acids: CASSYSTGPQYF. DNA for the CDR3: TGTGCCAGCAGTTACTCGACAGGGCCTCAGTACTTC.